These T cell receptor beta chains were read from a single sample in a study of monozygotic twins with inflammatory bowel disease. TCRdb re-called the 5' RACE reads and gives one entry per CDR3 protein, without DNA. In all, the sample yields about 420,000 distinct CDR3 sequences. Input material: blood. These receptors were collected from a human donor with ulcerative colitis or Crohn's disease, or a healthy co-twin of an affected twin (not recorded which). Both conserved end residues are part of each CDR3.

17,TRBV7-2,TRBJ2-5,CASSLTGTSGRKETQYF
14,TRBV19,TRBJ1-5,CASSIRQGYWPQHF
19,TRBV28,TRBJ2-1,CASSAPGTSGRVRYNEQFF
16,TRBV3-1,TRBJ2-1,CASSHSWGSSYNEQFF
13,TRBV19,TRBJ2-7,CASSLRSGKEQYF
13,TRBV6-6,TRBJ1-1,CASSTVSNTEAFF
15,TRBV7-7,TRBJ2-1,CASSRGTGGDHEQFF
21,TRBV11-2,TRBJ2-3,CASSSKRGLAGAYTGTDTQYF
13,TRBV14,TRBJ1-2,CASSLQDRAGYTF
15,TRBV12-5,TRBJ2-1,CASALSGPNHNEQFF
17,TRBV6-5,TRBJ1-5,CASSYSRGGQSNQPQHF
14,TRBV7-9,TRBJ2-1,CASSFPLDYNEQFF
15,TRBV6-1,TRBJ1-6,CASSPRRDGNSPLHF
15,TRBV28,TRBJ2-1,CASSLLAGSNNEQFF
13,TRBV10-2,TRBJ1-1,CASRSLQGSEAFF
15,TRBV12-3/TRBV12-4,TRBJ2-3,CASRPTGGAADTQYF
15,TRBV20-1,TRBJ2-3,CSARDLGVSTDTQYF
13,TRBV4-1,TRBJ1-5,CASSQVISQPQHF
12,TRBV2,TRBJ2-3,CASTQWADTQYF
16,TRBV28,TRBJ2-3,CASSLLASGQADTQYF
16,TRBV6-1,TRBJ2-2,CASSEAGTVNTGELFF
17,TRBV27,TRBJ1-5,CASSTRTLRSSNQPQHF
18,TRBV27,TRBJ2-2,CASRVGSGSRVNTGELFF
13,TRBV30,TRBJ2-7,CAWGAGGPGEQYF
15,TRBV10-3,TRBJ1-1,CAIGDRDRGSTEAFF
16,TRBV4-2,TRBJ2-1,CASSQVANPGGNEQFF
12,TRBV29-1,TRBJ2-3,CSPLVGADTQYF
20,TRBV6-2/TRBV6-3,TRBJ1-5,CASSYSGLGQSSFLHQPQHF
15,TRBV6-5,TRBJ1-2,CASSYPYRVSQTHTF
15,TRBV4-2,TRBJ2-7,CASSQVTGGAYEQYF
16,TRBV5-6,TRBJ2-7,CASSLATRGGSYEQYF
13,TRBV5-6,TRBJ2-3,CASRPTGSDTQYF
18,TRBV7-8,TRBJ2-5,CASSLSVAGVFPQETQYF
17,TRBV5-1,TRBJ2-6,CASSTGTTAPGANVLTF
14,TRBV30,TRBJ1-1,CAWSAPGWNTEAFF
16,TRBV5-1,TRBJ2-5,CASSSDPGTGEETQYF
15,TRBV7-8,TRBJ1-6,CASSLGAGSNSPLHF
16,TRBV5-6,TRBJ2-3,CASSLGGRGFTDTQYF
15,TRBV7-2,TRBJ2-3,CASSPWGGRGDTQYF
14,TRBV18,TRBJ2-3,CASSRGRSTDTQYF
15,TRBV7-8,TRBJ2-2,CASRSGQGATGELFF
13,TRBV11-3,TRBJ2-2,CASSELAIGELFF
13,TRBV3-1,TRBJ2-1,CASSQNGWESLFF
14,TRBV7-2,TRBJ2-3,CASSLDSLPDTQYF
12,TRBV5-6,TRBJ1-1,CASSSGGVWAFF
15,TRBV28,TRBJ1-1,CASSFPQQGTTEAFF